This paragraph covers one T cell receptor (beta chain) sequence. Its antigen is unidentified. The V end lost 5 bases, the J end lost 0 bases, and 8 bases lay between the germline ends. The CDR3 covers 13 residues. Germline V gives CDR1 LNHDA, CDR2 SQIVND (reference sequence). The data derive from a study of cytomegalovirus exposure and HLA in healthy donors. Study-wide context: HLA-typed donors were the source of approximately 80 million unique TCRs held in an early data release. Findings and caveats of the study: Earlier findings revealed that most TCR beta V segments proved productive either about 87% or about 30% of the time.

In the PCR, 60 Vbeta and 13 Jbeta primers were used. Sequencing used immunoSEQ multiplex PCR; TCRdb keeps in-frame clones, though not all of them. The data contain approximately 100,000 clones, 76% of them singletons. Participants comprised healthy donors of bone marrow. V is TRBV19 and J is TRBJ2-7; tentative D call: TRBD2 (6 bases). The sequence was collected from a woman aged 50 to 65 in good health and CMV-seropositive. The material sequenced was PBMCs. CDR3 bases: TGTGCCAGTAGTTTCGGGAGCTCCTACGAGCAGTACTTC. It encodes CASSFGSSYEQYF. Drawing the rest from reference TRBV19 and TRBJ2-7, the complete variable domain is DGGITQSPKYLFRKEGQNVTLSCEQNLNHDAMYWYRQDPGQGLRLIYYSQIVNDFQKGDIAEGYSVSREKKESFPLTVTSAQKNPTAFYLCASSFGSSYEQYFGPGTRLTVT.